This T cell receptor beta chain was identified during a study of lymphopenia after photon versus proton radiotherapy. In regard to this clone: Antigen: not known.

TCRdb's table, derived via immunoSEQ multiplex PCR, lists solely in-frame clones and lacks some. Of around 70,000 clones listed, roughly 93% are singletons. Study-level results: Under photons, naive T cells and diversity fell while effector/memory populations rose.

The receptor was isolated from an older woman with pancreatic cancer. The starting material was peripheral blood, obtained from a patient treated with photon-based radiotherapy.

The CDR3 sequence: CASSEEDGMNTEAFF. In DNA form, the CDR3 reads TGTGCCAGCAGTGAAGAGGACGGAATGAACACTGAAGCTTTCTTT. The chain employs TRBV6-1 and TRBJ1-1; D not resolved. Germline V gives CDR1 MNHNS, CDR2 SASEGT. The CDR3 covers 15 residues. Trimming left V 1 base short and J 0 bases short, with 9 bases between.